Listed here is a single T cell receptor beta chain. Germline CDR1 MDHEN, CDR2 SYDVKM. With 5 bases removed from V and 0 bases from J, the gap between germline ends came to 7 bases. This CDR3 is 13 amino acids long. Assay used: immunoSEQ multiplex PCR; TCRdb lists only in-frame clones, some missing. Altogether 140,000 or so clones are present, approximately 85% being singletons, with the ten largest covering 2.5% to 3%. The data are from a study of blood T cell repertoires in COVID-19. Study background: T cells, B-cell-depleted T cells, or PBMCs provided the cDNA or gDNA that served as material.

This sequence was found in a man aged 45-65 years with acute or convalescent COVID-19. This chain joins TRBV28 and TRBJ1-1; D is undetermined. The source material was peripheral blood. Here the CDR3 reads CASSTDMNTEAFF. CDR3 in DNA: TGTGCCAGCAGTACAGATATGAACACTGAAGCTTTCTTT.